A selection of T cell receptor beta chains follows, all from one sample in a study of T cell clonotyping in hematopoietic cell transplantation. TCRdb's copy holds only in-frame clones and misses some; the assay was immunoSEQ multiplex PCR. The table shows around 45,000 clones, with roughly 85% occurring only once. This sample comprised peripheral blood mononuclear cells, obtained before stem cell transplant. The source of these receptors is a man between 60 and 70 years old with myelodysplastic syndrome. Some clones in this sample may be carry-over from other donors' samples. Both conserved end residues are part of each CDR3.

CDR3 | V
CASSLGVDLYEQYF | TRBV2
CASSTSSFTDTQYF | TRBV5-1
CASSPFAGEYNEQFF | TRBV11-2
CASSFEGATNEKLFF | TRBV2
CAWCRDHLNEQFF | TRBV30
CASSRRVRTEAFF | TRBV23-1
CASSLTSNSPLHF | TRBV7-3
CAISASTEAFF | TRBV10-3
CASSIRDPGPSGYTF | TRBV19
CSVPTQILSGANVLTF | TRBV29-1
CAWRPPGRAGELFF | TRBV30
CASSESAGTQYF | TRBV2
CASSLRETGSSPLHF | TRBV7-8
CASSLVRGSTEAFF | TRBV11-3
CASGPGQGGVETQYF | TRBV19
CASSQGEVTNEKLFF | TRBV4-1
CAISGGGLTNEKLFF | TRBV2
CASSLMGWGGYTF | TRBV11-2
CASSIGGGVSNQPQHF | TRBV19
CASSPRQGSGTEAFF | TRBV5-1
CASQGRRQPQHF | TRBV28
CASSQEAYNSPLHF | TRBV4-3
CASSFQGGYGYTF | TRBV27
CASSLGDRPNYGYTF | TRBV5-8
CASSSLAGPKYTQYF | TRBV19
CASSISRRAFF | TRBV19
CASSLLASGTGELFF | TRBV7-6
CASSQVSGSGANVLTF | TRBV4-3
CASSPMDRNYGYTF | TRBV9
CASSLLYGNQPQHF | TRBV28
CASSQRGVSGANVLTF | TRBV4-3
CAISESSYEQYF | TRBV10-3
CASSPQGNTEAFF | TRBV7-2
CSARGFAEAFF | TRBV20-1
CASSLNTGGRETQYF | TRBV5-1
CSARSGYSYEQYF | TRBV29-1
CASSTGQHSGANVLTF | TRBV19
CASSSGAGETQYF | TRBV7-2
CASRPRGKLFF | TRBV19
CASRGGYSNQPQHF | TRBV6-6
CAISENREYEQYF | TRBV10-3
CASSLGYEQYF | TRBV5-6
CASSQGSSYNEQFF | TRBV4-1
CASSPRQNTNEKLFF | TRBV7-9
CASSLAQSSYNEQFF | TRBV5-8
CSVGGQGGGNQPQHF | TRBV29-1
CASGMGRGFGQYF | TRBV27
CASSLGPAGTALEQYF | TRBV13
CASEGLRGLELFF | TRBV2
CASSLSGVGGQPQHF | TRBV5-1
CASSPNRGPTDTQYF | TRBV28
CSARENTEAFF | TRBV20-1
CASSLVAGPDTGELFF | TRBV7-6
CASSKTGDGNTIYF | TRBV7-2
CASSGDRGFANTGELFF | TRBV5-1
CASSLTGGSGYGYTF | TRBV5-1
CASTGGGAGDNEQFF | TRBV6-5
CASSDQAQAVAEKLFF | TRBV2
CASSPHPGAEAFF | TRBV18
CASSGGDSNGDQPQHF | TRBV9